The rows below give T cell receptor beta chains drawn from one sample of a study of shared clonotypes between healthy human individuals. Method: immunoSEQ multiplex PCR; TCRdb's copy keeps in-frame clones and lacks some. The data hold over 95,000 clones, with about two thirds observed a single time. Specimen: memory CD8+ T cells sorted from blood. These receptors were taken from a woman in her 30s in good health. Both conserved end residues are part of each CDR3. D genes are given only for firm matches. Size tells how often a clone was seen (once, few, many) or the class of an expanded clone, and some rows leave it out.

d_call	clone_size	v_call	j_call	cdr3_nt	cdr3_aa
TRBD1	NA	TRBV7-2	TRBJ1-5	TGTGCCAGCAGCCCTGACAGGGCCCTTAATCAGCCCCAGCATTTT	CASSPDRALNQPQHF
TRBD1	NA	TRBV28	TRBJ1-5	TGTGCCAGCAGTTTAACAGGGGGCAGCAATCAGCCCCAGCATTTT	CASSLTGGSNQPQHF
TRBD2	NA	TRBV2	TRBJ2-1	TGTGCCAGCAAGGTAGCGGGAATAGGGAATGAGCAGTTCTTC	CASKVAGIGNEQFF
NA	NA	TRBV29-1	TRBJ2-3	TGCAGCGTCAATAGCGGAAGATACATGGGTACGCAGTATTTT	CSVNSGRYMGTQYF
TRBD2	NA	TRBV28	TRBJ2-1	TGTGCCAGCAGTTTACTTCCCCTAGCGGACCCCTACAATGAGCAGTTCTTC	CASSLLPLADPYNEQFF
TRBD2	NA	TRBV5-1	TRBJ2-2	TGCGCCAGCAGCGTCTTAGCGGGAGCCGGGGAGCTGTTTTTT	CASSVLAGAGELFF
NA	NA	TRBV7-9	TRBJ2-7	TGTGCCAGCAGCTTAGGCATCGCCTACGAGCAGTACTTC	CASSLGIAYEQYF
NA	NA	TRBV25-1	TRBJ2-1	TGTGCCAGCAGTGAGGGGGGACGTGACCAGTCCGGCTACAATGAGCAGTTCTTC	CASSEGGRDQSGYNEQFF
NA	NA	TRBV5-1	TRBJ2-7	TGCGCCAGCAGAGACGGGTCCTACGAGCAGTACTTC	CASRDGSYEQYF
TRBD1	NA	TRBV9	TRBJ1-5	TGTGCCAGCAGCACCCGGGACAGTTATCAGCCCCAGCATTTT	CASSTRDSYQPQHF
NA	NA	TRBV5-4	TRBJ1-1	TGTGCCACCAGGGAAAGCAGGGTTTTTGAAACTGAAGCTTTCTTT	CATRESRVFETEAFF
NA	NA	TRBV30	TRBJ2-4	TGTGCCTGGAGTCTAGGACAGGGAGGGCCAAACATTCAGTACTTC	CAWSLGQGGPNIQYF
TRBD2	NA	TRBV27	TRBJ2-3	TGTGCCAGCAGTACTAGCGACGATACGCAGTATTTT	CASSTSDDTQYF
TRBD1	NA	TRBV10-3	TRBJ2-3	TGTGCCATCAGTGGGACAGGGGGCGCTTGGTTTCCTAATACGCAGTATTTT	CAISGTGGAWFPNTQYF
NA	NA	TRBV5-4	TRBJ1-1	TGTGCCAGCAGCTTAGGACAGTATGTAACTGAAGCTTTCTTT	CASSLGQYVTEAFF
NA	NA	TRBV28	TRBJ1-1	TGTGCCAGCAGCCAAGACATGGTTGTCCCCATGAACACTGAAGCTTTCTTT	CASSQDMVVPMNTEAFF
NA	NA	TRBV11-2	TRBJ1-2	TGTGCCAGCAGCTTCTCACGGGGGGCAAGCTATGGCTACACCTTC	CASSFSRGASYGYTF
NA	NA	TRBV19	TRBJ2-5	TGTGCCAGTAGTAGGGGACGGTGGGGCCCCAAATGGGAGACCCAGTACTTC	CASSRGRWGPKWETQYF
NA	once	TRBV5-1	TRBJ2-7	TGCGCCAGCAGTGCTTTAGGCGAGCAGTACTTC	CASSALGEQYF
NA	NA	TRBV7-9	TRBJ2-2	TGTGCCAGCAGCTTAGCGGGGACCCCCCTCTCCGGGGAGCTGTTTTTT	CASSLAGTPLSGELFF
TRBD2	NA	TRBV5-4	TRBJ2-7	TGTGCCAGCAGCTCCGGGACTAGCGGGTACGAGCAGTACTTC	CASSSGTSGYEQYF
NA	NA	TRBV5-6	TRBJ2-7	TGTGCCAGCAGCTTCTCTAGCGAGGGGAGCTCCTACGAGCAGTACTTC	CASSFSSEGSSYEQYF
NA	NA	TRBV6-5	TRBJ2-1	TGTGCCAGCAGTTACTCGCCTGGGGGCAATTACAATGAGCAGTTCTTC	CASSYSPGGNYNEQFF
NA	few	TRBV6-6	TRBJ1-2	TGTGCCAGCAGCCAACTGGACGGAGGACATGGCTACACCTTC	CASSQLDGGHGYTF
TRBD1	NA	TRBV19	TRBJ1-1	TGTGCCAGTAGGCATCGATCAACAGGGGAGGGAGCTTTCTTT	CASRHRSTGEGAFF
NA	NA	TRBV23-1	TRBJ2-7	TGCGCCAGCAGTTGGGGGGACACCGAGAGCTCCTACGAGCAGTACTTC	CASSWGDTESSYEQYF
TRBD2	few	TRBV5-4	TRBJ2-3	TGTGCCAGCAGCCAAGGGGCGGGAGAGGTAGATACGCAGTATTTT	CASSQGAGEVDTQYF
NA	NA	TRBV4-2	TRBJ2-3	TGTGCCAGCAGCCAAGGGACTGAAAGCCTCACAGATACGCAGTATTTT	CASSQGTESLTDTQYF
NA	NA	TRBV9	TRBJ2-2	TGTGCCAGCAGCCCCCAGGGTAACGGGGAGCTGTTTTTT	CASSPQGNGELFF
NA	NA	TRBV27	TRBJ2-7	TGTGCCAGCAGTTTATACCTCCCGGACCACTCCTACGAGCAGTACTTC	CASSLYLPDHSYEQYF
TRBD2	NA	TRBV29-1	TRBJ2-3	TGCAGCGTTGGACTAGCGGGAGATACGCAGTATTTT	CSVGLAGDTQYF
NA	NA	TRBV28	TRBJ2-4	TGTGCCAGCAGTCCTGGTGCCCTTCAGTACTTC	CASSPGALQYF
NA	NA	TRBV6-6	TRBJ2-7	TGTGCCAGCAGTTACTCGAGGCCAGGGTCGAACGAGCAGTACTTC	CASSYSRPGSNEQYF
NA	NA	TRBV29-1	TRBJ2-6	TGCAGCGTTGTGGACGGTACCTCTGGGGCCAACGTCCTGACTTTC	CSVVDGTSGANVLTF
TRBD2	NA	TRBV19	TRBJ2-3	TGTGCCAGTAGTGCAACGGGACTAGTGACAGATACGCAGTATTTT	CASSATGLVTDTQYF
NA	NA	TRBV6-5	TRBJ2-7	TGTGCCAGCAAGGGAGCGGCCCTCTACGAGCAGTACTTC	CASKGAALYEQYF
NA	few	TRBV5-4	TRBJ1-2	TGTGCCAGCAGCTGGGAAGGGGGTGACAACTATGGCTACACCTTC	CASSWEGGDNYGYTF
NA	NA	TRBV5-8	TRBJ2-7	TGTGCCAGCAGCTTCGGACTCAGCGTAGTGCAGTACTTC	CASSFGLSVVQYF
TRBD1	NA	TRBV6-5	TRBJ1-2	TGTGCCAGCAGTTCACGACAGGGCTCGGGCTACACCTTC	CASSSRQGSGYTF
NA	NA	TRBV15	TRBJ2-7	TGTGCCACCAGCGGACGTAAAGAAGCCTACGAGCAGTACTTC	CATSGRKEAYEQYF
TRBD1	NA	TRBV7-8	TRBJ1-5	TGTGCCAGCAGTCGGGGACAGAGCTTATTGCCCCAGCATTTT	CASSRGQSLLPQHF
TRBD2	NA	TRBV7-6	TRBJ2-2	TGTGCCAGCAGCTTAGCGCGAGGGGGACTAGCGGGAGCCGGGGAGCTGTTTTTT	CASSLARGGLAGAGELFF
NA	NA	TRBV6-6	TRBJ1-5	TGTGCCAGCAGGAACGGATACAATCAGCCCCAGCATTTT	CASRNGYNQPQHF
NA	NA	TRBV7-3	TRBJ1-1	TGTGCCAGCAGTCTCGGGACCCCTGGTATGAACACTGAAGCTTTCTTT	CASSLGTPGMNTEAFF
NA	NA	TRBV4-1	TRBJ1-4	TGCGCCAGCAGAAGATCGGGGGGGCTAGAAAAACTGTTTTTT	CASRRSGGLEKLFF
NA	few	TRBV10-3	TRBJ1-1	TGTGCCATCAGTGAGTCGGGGGCAGCCGATGGGGCTTTCTTT	CAISESGAADGAFF
NA	NA	TRBV7-1	TRBJ2-2	TGTGCCAGCAGCTTACTTAGCGGGAACACCGGGGAGCTGTTTTTT	CASSLLSGNTGELFF
NA	many	TRBV21-1	TRBJ1-2	TGTGCCAGAGCTCACGGTGTGAGGGGCTACACCTTC	CARAHGVRGYTF
NA	few	TRBV7-8	TRBJ1-1	TGTGCCAGCAGCTTAGGGCAGAGGGGGGCCATGAACACTGAAGCTTTCTTT	CASSLGQRGAMNTEAFF
TRBD2	NA	TRBV11-2	TRBJ2-2	TGTGCCAGCAGCTTAGGACTAGCGGAGATAAACACCGGGGAGCTGTTTTTT	CASSLGLAEINTGELFF
NA	NA	TRBV28	TRBJ1-5	TGTGCCAGCAGTTCTGACCTGGGGGGGCTCAGCAATCAGCCCCAGCATTTT	CASSSDLGGLSNQPQHF
NA	NA	TRBV27	TRBJ2-1	TGTGCCAGCAGTTCCCAAAATGGGTATGAGCAGTTCTTC	CASSSQNGYEQFF
TRBD2	NA	TRBV28	TRBJ2-1	TGTGCCAGCAGTACATGGACTAGCGGGACTTCCTACAATGAGCAGTTCTTC	CASSTWTSGTSYNEQFF
TRBD1	NA	TRBV4-1	TRBJ2-7	TGCGCCAGCAGCCAAGATCTTGAGACAGGGTACTCCCACGAGCAGTACTTC	CASSQDLETGYSHEQYF
NA	NA	TRBV30	TRBJ1-1	TGTGCCTGGAGCTGGCGCGCTGAAGCTTTCTTT	CAWSWRAEAFF
NA	NA	TRBV7-8	TRBJ2-7	TGTGCCAGCAGATTCAGAACGGGGGCGCGGGACGAGCAGTACTTC	CASRFRTGARDEQYF
TRBD1	many	TRBV2	TRBJ1-2	TGTGCCAGCAGATCGGGACAGGGGGCGAATAATGGCTACACCTTC	CASRSGQGANNGYTF
TRBD1	NA	TRBV7-2	TRBJ1-2	TGTGCCAGCAGTCATCAACGGGACAGCTATGGCTACACCTTC	CASSHQRDSYGYTF